The rows below give T cell receptor beta chains drawn from one sample of a study of blood T cell repertoires in COVID-19. Assay used: immunoSEQ multiplex PCR; TCRdb lists only in-frame clones, some missing. The sample lists 210,000 or so clones; around 80% were seen once. Sequenced material: peripheral blood. The receptor source for this set is a woman aged 80 or over with COVID-19, enrolled during active disease. The CDR3 runs from the conserved cysteine through the conserved F or W. Fields, in order: D gene, V gene, CDR3 length, clone size, J gene, CDR3 protein, CDR3 DNA. The D gene is left open where the match is weak. Clone size is stated in some rows and not others, as once, few, many or a class when expanded.

d_gene: TRBD2; v_gene: TRBV4-1; len: 16; abundance: NA; j_gene: TRBJ2-7; CDR3aa: CASSQGLAGATYEQYF; CDR3nt: TGCGCCAGCAGCCAAGGCCTAGCGGGGGCCACCTACGAGCAGTACTTC
d_gene: NA; v_gene: TRBV10-3; len: 13; abundance: NA; j_gene: TRBJ2-1; CDR3aa: CASGSSTYNEQFF; CDR3nt: TGTGCCTCCGGGAGTTCCACCTACAATGAGCAGTTCTTC
d_gene: TRBD1; v_gene: TRBV10-3; len: 15; abundance: NA; j_gene: TRBJ1-1; CDR3aa: CAISVRTGAYTEAFF; CDR3nt: TGTGCCATCAGTGTAAGGACAGGGGCTTACACTGAAGCTTTCTTT
d_gene: TRBD2; v_gene: TRBV7-2; len: 15; abundance: NA; j_gene: TRBJ2-1; CDR3aa: CASSWTSGGANEQFF; CDR3nt: TGTGCCAGCAGCTGGACTAGCGGGGGGGCGAATGAGCAGTTCTTC
d_gene: TRBD1; v_gene: TRBV6-5; len: 13; abundance: once; j_gene: TRBJ2-5; CDR3aa: CASSYPGGETQYF; CDR3nt: TGTGCCAGCAGTTACCCAGGGGGAGAGACCCAGTACTTC
d_gene: TRBD2; v_gene: TRBV19; len: 16; abundance: NA; j_gene: TRBJ2-3; CDR3aa: CASSRASGASTDTQYF; CDR3nt: TGTGCCAGTAGTAGGGCTAGCGGGGCTAGCACAGATACGCAGTATTTT
d_gene: TRBD1; v_gene: TRBV5-4; len: 17; abundance: NA; j_gene: TRBJ2-1; CDR3aa: CASSTKQGADLYNEQFF; CDR3nt: TGTGCCAGCAGCACGAAACAGGGGGCCGATCTCTACAATGAGCAGTTCTTC
d_gene: NA; v_gene: TRBV11-1; len: 13; abundance: few; j_gene: TRBJ1-1; CDR3aa: CASSRGRNTEAFF; CDR3nt: TGTGCCAGCAGTAGAGGAAGGAACACTGAAGCTTTCTTT
d_gene: NA; v_gene: TRBV23-1; len: 13; abundance: NA; j_gene: TRBJ2-7; CDR3aa: CASSHRGNNEQYF; CDR3nt: TGCGCCAGCAGTCACAGGGGTAACAACGAGCAGTACTTC
d_gene: NA; v_gene: TRBV7-3; len: 16; abundance: NA; j_gene: TRBJ1-1; CDR3aa: CASSWGGQGSFTEAFF; CDR3nt: TGTGCCAGCAGCTGGGGTGGGCAGGGATCGTTCACTGAAGCTTTCTTT
d_gene: NA; v_gene: TRBV5-1; len: 15; abundance: NA; j_gene: TRBJ1-1; CDR3aa: CASSLASGKVDEAFF; CDR3nt: TGCGCCAGCAGCTTGGCCTCGGGAAAGGTCGATGAAGCTTTCTTT
d_gene: NA; v_gene: TRBV28; len: 12; abundance: NA; j_gene: TRBJ1-2; CDR3aa: CASSRVDYGYTF; CDR3nt: TGTGCCAGCAGTCGGGTTGACTATGGCTACACCTTC
d_gene: NA; v_gene: TRBV5-1; len: 13; abundance: NA; j_gene: TRBJ2-7; CDR3aa: CASSQDIAYEQYF; CDR3nt: TGCGCCAGCAGCCAGGACATCGCCTACGAGCAGTACTTC
d_gene: NA; v_gene: TRBV5-4; len: 14; abundance: NA; j_gene: TRBJ2-7; CDR3aa: CASSPSLGSYEQYF; CDR3nt: TGTGCCAGCAGCCCCTCCCTCGGCTCCTACGAGCAGTACTTC
d_gene: TRBD2; v_gene: TRBV11-2; len: 17; abundance: NA; j_gene: TRBJ2-7; CDR3aa: CASSLGWTSGVQYEQYF; CDR3nt: TGTGCCAGCAGCTTAGGCTGGACTAGCGGGGTTCAGTACGAGCAGTACTTC
d_gene: TRBD1; v_gene: TRBV28; len: 12; abundance: NA; j_gene: TRBJ1-1; CDR3aa: CATAGGRTEAFF; CDR3nt: TGTGCCACTGCAGGGGGAAGAACTGAAGCTTTCTTT
d_gene: TRBD2; v_gene: TRBV5-1; len: 15; abundance: NA; j_gene: TRBJ2-3; CDR3aa: CASSPGLGRTDTQYF; CDR3nt: TGCGCCAGCAGCCCGGGACTAGGCAGGACAGATACGCAGTATTTT
d_gene: TRBD1; v_gene: TRBV11-2; len: 14; abundance: once; j_gene: TRBJ2-7; CDR3aa: CASSLGTGSSEQYF; CDR3nt: TGTGCCAGCAGCTTAGGGACAGGGAGCTCCGAGCAGTACTTC
d_gene: NA; v_gene: TRBV5-1; len: 12; abundance: NA; j_gene: TRBJ2-7; CDR3aa: CASSLGGREQYF; CDR3nt: TGCGCCAGCAGCTTGGGGGGGCGCGAGCAGTACTTC
d_gene: TRBD1; v_gene: TRBV6-6; len: 14; abundance: NA; j_gene: TRBJ1-5; CDR3aa: CASSKTGGNEPQHF; CDR3nt: TGTGCCAGCAGTAAAACAGGGGGCAATGAGCCCCAGCATTTT
d_gene: TRBD2; v_gene: TRBV6-1; len: 15; abundance: NA; j_gene: TRBJ2-7; CDR3aa: CASSDGGARPYEQYF; CDR3nt: TGTGCCAGCAGTGACGGGGGGGCAAGACCCTACGAGCAGTACTTC
d_gene: TRBD1; v_gene: TRBV3-1/TRBV3-2; len: 14; abundance: NA; j_gene: TRBJ1-5; CDR3aa: CASSETGGSQPQHF; CDR3nt: TGTGCCAGCAGCGAGACAGGGGGCAGCCAGCCCCAGCATTTT
d_gene: NA; v_gene: TRBV18; len: 13; abundance: NA; j_gene: TRBJ1-4; CDR3aa: CASSSRGEEKLFF; CDR3nt: TGTGCCAGCTCAAGCAGGGGAGAGGAAAAACTGTTTTTT
d_gene: NA; v_gene: TRBV28; len: 12; abundance: NA; j_gene: TRBJ2-1; CDR3aa: CASSLPQFRQFF; CDR3nt: TGTGCCAGCAGTTTGCCCCAGTTTCGGCAGTTCTTC
d_gene: NA; v_gene: TRBV14; len: 13; abundance: NA; j_gene: TRBJ1-2; CDR3aa: CASSQALYYGYTF; CDR3nt: TGTGCCAGCAGCCAAGCACTTTACTATGGCTACACCTTC
d_gene: NA; v_gene: TRBV29-1; len: 11; abundance: few; j_gene: TRBJ1-1; CDR3aa: CSGRANTEAFF; CDR3nt: TGCAGCGGGCGGGCCAACACTGAAGCTTTCTTT
d_gene: NA; v_gene: TRBV11-3; len: 14; abundance: NA; j_gene: TRBJ2-1; CDR3aa: CASSLDQVSNEQFF; CDR3nt: TGTGCCAGCAGCTTAGATCAAGTTAGCAATGAGCAGTTCTTC
d_gene: NA; v_gene: TRBV5-5; len: 16; abundance: NA; j_gene: TRBJ1-4; CDR3aa: CASTVGGGPPNEKLFF; CDR3nt: TGTGCCAGCACCGTTGGGGGGGGACCTCCCAACGAAAAACTGTTTTTT
d_gene: TRBD2; v_gene: TRBV5-1; len: 16; abundance: NA; j_gene: TRBJ2-1; CDR3aa: CASSLSGTSSYNEQFF; CDR3nt: TGCGCCAGCAGCTTATCCGGGACTAGCTCCTACAATGAGCAGTTCTTC
d_gene: TRBD2; v_gene: TRBV5-1; len: 18; abundance: NA; j_gene: TRBJ2-3; CDR3aa: CASSFDPQEREIADTQYF; CDR3nt: TGCGCCAGCAGCTTCGACCCCCAAGAGCGGGAGATAGCAGATACGCAGTATTTT
d_gene: NA; v_gene: TRBV3-1/TRBV3-2; len: 13; abundance: NA; j_gene: TRBJ1-3; CDR3aa: CASSEVPGNTIYF; CDR3nt: TGTGCCAGCAGCGAGGTCCCTGGAAACACCATATATTTT
d_gene: NA; v_gene: TRBV5-1; len: 13; abundance: NA; j_gene: TRBJ2-5; CDR3aa: CASSLAALETQYF; CDR3nt: TGCGCCAGCAGCTTGGCCGCGTTGGAGACCCAGTACTTC
d_gene: NA; v_gene: TRBV18; len: 17; abundance: NA; j_gene: TRBJ1-3; CDR3aa: CASSPGLAGDSGNTIYF; CDR3nt: TGTGCCAGCTCACCAGGGCTGGCAGGGGACTCTGGAAACACCATATATTTT
d_gene: TRBD1; v_gene: TRBV5-1; len: 15; abundance: NA; j_gene: TRBJ1-2; CDR3aa: CASSQAGTGGYGYTF; CDR3nt: TGCGCCAGCAGCCAAGCCGGGACAGGAGGGTATGGCTACACCTTC
d_gene: NA; v_gene: TRBV15; len: 14; abundance: few; j_gene: TRBJ1-6; CDR3aa: CATSRGSYNSPLHF; CDR3nt: TGTGCCACCAGCAGAGGCAGCTATAATTCACCCCTCCACTTT
d_gene: TRBD1; v_gene: TRBV9; len: 15; abundance: NA; j_gene: TRBJ1-5; CDR3aa: CASSPRDRGDQPQHF; CDR3nt: TGTGCCAGCAGCCCCCGGGACAGGGGTGATCAGCCCCAGCATTTT
d_gene: TRBD1; v_gene: TRBV7-7; len: 13; abundance: NA; j_gene: TRBJ2-7; CDR3aa: CASSADRVGEQYF; CDR3nt: TGTGCTAGCAGCGCGGACAGGGTCGGCGAGCAGTACTTC
d_gene: NA; v_gene: TRBV10-2; len: 14; abundance: NA; j_gene: TRBJ1-6; CDR3aa: CASRGGSYNSPLHF; CDR3nt: TGCGCCAGCAGGGGAGGCTCCTATAATTCACCCCTCCACTTT
d_gene: NA; v_gene: TRBV7-9; len: 13; abundance: NA; j_gene: TRBJ2-7; CDR3aa: CASSLSNFPGQYF; CDR3nt: TGTGCCAGCAGCTTATCGAATTTCCCCGGGCAGTACTTC
d_gene: NA; v_gene: TRBV19; len: 11; abundance: NA; j_gene: TRBJ1-1; CDR3aa: CASSLGREAFF; CDR3nt: TGTGCCAGTAGTTTGGGGAGGGAAGCTTTCTTT
d_gene: NA; v_gene: TRBV12-5; len: 12; abundance: NA; j_gene: TRBJ1-1; CDR3aa: CASGLDIFEAFF; CDR3nt: TGTGCTAGTGGCCTGGACATTTTTGAAGCTTTCTTT
d_gene: TRBD1; v_gene: TRBV6-6; len: 14; abundance: few; j_gene: TRBJ1-5; CDR3aa: CASTRGQGVQPQHF; CDR3nt: TGTGCCAGCACCCGGGGACAGGGGGTCCAGCCCCAGCATTTT
d_gene: NA; v_gene: TRBV7-8; len: 15; abundance: few; j_gene: TRBJ2-2; CDR3aa: CASINHGVGTGELFF; CDR3nt: TGTGCCAGCATCAACCACGGGGTGGGCACCGGGGAGCTGTTTTTT
d_gene: NA; v_gene: TRBV5-1; len: 13; abundance: NA; j_gene: TRBJ1-1; CDR3aa: CASRMTPNTEAFF; CDR3nt: TGCGCCAGCAGAATGACACCGAACACTGAAGCTTTCTTT
d_gene: TRBD2; v_gene: TRBV7-8; len: 14; abundance: NA; j_gene: TRBJ2-3; CDR3aa: CASSLGTITDTQYF; CDR3nt: TGTGCCAGCAGCTTGGGGACTATCACAGATACGCAGTATTTT
d_gene: TRBD2; v_gene: TRBV6-2/TRBV6-3; len: 15; abundance: NA; j_gene: TRBJ2-1; CDR3aa: CASSPSGGAYNEQFF; CDR3nt: TGTGCCAGCAGTCCCAGCGGGGGGGCCTACAATGAGCAGTTCTTC
d_gene: NA; v_gene: TRBV9; len: 14; abundance: NA; j_gene: TRBJ1-1; CDR3aa: CASSVGPENTEAFF; CDR3nt: TGTGCCAGCAGCGTAGGTCCAGAGAACACTGAAGCTTTCTTT
d_gene: TRBD1; v_gene: TRBV10-3; len: 14; abundance: NA; j_gene: TRBJ1-1; CDR3aa: CAIKGSTGDTEAFF; CDR3nt: TGTGCCATCAAAGGGTCGACAGGGGACACTGAAGCTTTCTTT
d_gene: NA; v_gene: TRBV20-1; len: 11; abundance: NA; j_gene: TRBJ1-1; CDR3aa: CSVLAPTEAFF; CDR3nt: TGCAGTGTCCTAGCACCTACTGAAGCTTTCTTT
d_gene: TRBD2; v_gene: TRBV20-1; len: 14; abundance: NA; j_gene: TRBJ2-7; CDR3aa: CSASPTSGMSEQYF; CDR3nt: TGCAGTGCTAGTCCGACTAGCGGGATGAGCGAGCAGTACTTC
d_gene: NA; v_gene: TRBV27; len: 13; abundance: NA; j_gene: TRBJ2-7; CDR3aa: CASSVQQLYEQYF; CDR3nt: TGTGCCAGCAGTGTACAGCAGCTCTACGAGCAGTACTTC
d_gene: NA; v_gene: TRBV28; len: 17; abundance: once; j_gene: TRBJ1-4; CDR3aa: CASSLAAITGSGEKLFF; CDR3nt: TGTGCCAGCAGTTTGGCCGCCATTACAGGGTCAGGGGAAAAACTGTTTTTT
d_gene: NA; v_gene: TRBV2; len: 13; abundance: NA; j_gene: TRBJ2-2; CDR3aa: CASSQSATGELFF; CDR3nt: TGTGCCAGCAGTCAGAGCGCAACCGGGGAGCTGTTTTTT
d_gene: NA; v_gene: TRBV29-1; len: 15; abundance: NA; j_gene: TRBJ1-2; CDR3aa: CSAPYGGMGGRGYTF; CDR3nt: TGCAGCGCCCCTTACGGGGGGATGGGGGGTCGAGGCTACACCTTC
d_gene: NA; v_gene: TRBV27; len: 13; abundance: NA; j_gene: TRBJ1-1; CDR3aa: CASRRLVNTEAFF; CDR3nt: TGTGCCAGCAGACGCCTAGTAAACACTGAAGCTTTCTTT
d_gene: TRBD1; v_gene: TRBV6-5; len: 14; abundance: once; j_gene: TRBJ2-7; CDR3aa: CASRAGTGVYGQYF; CDR3nt: TGTGCCAGCAGGGCCGGGACAGGGGTCTACGGGCAGTACTTC
d_gene: TRBD1; v_gene: TRBV6-5; len: 15; abundance: NA; j_gene: TRBJ1-5; CDR3aa: CASSPGQGANQPQHF; CDR3nt: TGTGCCAGCAGTCCGGGACAGGGGGCGAATCAGCCCCAGCATTTT
d_gene: TRBD1; v_gene: TRBV9; len: 17; abundance: NA; j_gene: TRBJ1-5; CDR3aa: CASTPRTRDRDNQPQHF; CDR3nt: TGTGCCAGCACCCCCAGAACCCGGGACAGGGACAATCAGCCCCAGCATTTT
d_gene: TRBD2; v_gene: TRBV9; len: 15; abundance: NA; j_gene: TRBJ2-3; CDR3aa: CASGRLAGNTDTQYF; CDR3nt: TGTGCCAGCGGACGACTAGCGGGAAACACAGATACGCAGTATTTT
d_gene: NA; v_gene: TRBV3-1/TRBV3-2; len: 15; abundance: NA; j_gene: TRBJ1-4; CDR3aa: CASSHAGTANEKLFF; CDR3nt: TGTGCCAGCAGCCATGCCGGGACTGCAAATGAAAAACTGTTTTTT